This T cell receptor beta chain is from a study of OX40 agonist ivuxolimab in advanced cancers. Study summary: Patients took ivuxolimab, an agonistic anti-OX40 (CD134) antibody. A diagnosis of hepatocellular carcinoma, melanoma, renal cell or head and neck cancer was present in dose-escalation patients.

Of note for this clone: This sample includes further DNA sequences coding for the same CDR3.

Repertoires were generated with immunoSEQ multiplex PCR, while TCRdb's copy carries only in-frame clones and drops some. The data show roughly 72,000 clones, with 75% to 90% seen just once and about 10% held by the top ten. V dropped 0 bases and J dropped 5 bases, with 5 bases sitting between them. CDR1 is SGHRS and CDR2 is YFSETQ in the germline V gene. The length of the CDR3 is 12 residues. The gene calls are TRBV5-1 and TRBJ1-2, with D uncertain. The sample was CD4+ or CD8+ T cells sorted from blood, taken in a trial of the OX40 agonist ivuxolimab. The TCR originated in an adult with an advanced solid tumor such as melanoma, head and neck, liver or kidney cancer. The CDR3 here is CASSLERYGYTF. CDR3 sequence (DNA): TGCGCCAGCAGCTTGGAACGATATGGCTACACCTTC.